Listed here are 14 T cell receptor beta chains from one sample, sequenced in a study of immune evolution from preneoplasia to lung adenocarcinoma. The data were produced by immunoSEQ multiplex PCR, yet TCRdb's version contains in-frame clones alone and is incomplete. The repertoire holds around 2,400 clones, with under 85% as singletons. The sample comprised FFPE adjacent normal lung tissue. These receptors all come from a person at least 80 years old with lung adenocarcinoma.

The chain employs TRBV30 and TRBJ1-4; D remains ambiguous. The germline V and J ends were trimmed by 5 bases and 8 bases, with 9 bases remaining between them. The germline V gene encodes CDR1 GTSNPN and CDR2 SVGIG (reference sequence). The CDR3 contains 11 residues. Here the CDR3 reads CAWRLEEKLFF. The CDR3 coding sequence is TGTGCCTGGCGGCTAGAAGAAAAACTGTTTTTT. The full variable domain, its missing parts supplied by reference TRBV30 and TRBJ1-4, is SQTIHQWPATLVQPVGSPLSLECTVEGTSNPNLYWYRQAAGRGLQLLFYSVGIGQISSEVPQNLSASRPQDRQFILSSKKLLLSDSGFYLCAWRLEEKLFFGSGTQLSVL.

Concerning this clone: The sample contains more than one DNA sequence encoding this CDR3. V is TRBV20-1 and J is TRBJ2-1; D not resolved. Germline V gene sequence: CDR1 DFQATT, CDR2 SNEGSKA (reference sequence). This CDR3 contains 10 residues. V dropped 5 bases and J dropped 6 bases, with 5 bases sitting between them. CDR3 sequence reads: CSALGNEQFF. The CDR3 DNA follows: TGCAGTGCTCTGGGCAATGAGCAGTTCTTC.

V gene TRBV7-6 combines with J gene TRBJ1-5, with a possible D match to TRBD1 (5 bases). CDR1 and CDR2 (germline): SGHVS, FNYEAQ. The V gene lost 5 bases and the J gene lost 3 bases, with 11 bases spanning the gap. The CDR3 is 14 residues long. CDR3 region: CASSPQGPNQPQHF. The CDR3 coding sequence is TGTGCCAGCAGCCCTCAGGGTCCCAATCAGCCCCAGCATTTT. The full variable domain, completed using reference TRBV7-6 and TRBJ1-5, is GAGVSQSPRYKVTKRGQDVALRCDPISGHVSLYWYRQALGQGPEFLTYFNYEAQQDKSGLPNDRFSAERPEGSISTLTIQRTEQRDSAMYRCASSPQGPNQPQHFGDGTRLSIL.

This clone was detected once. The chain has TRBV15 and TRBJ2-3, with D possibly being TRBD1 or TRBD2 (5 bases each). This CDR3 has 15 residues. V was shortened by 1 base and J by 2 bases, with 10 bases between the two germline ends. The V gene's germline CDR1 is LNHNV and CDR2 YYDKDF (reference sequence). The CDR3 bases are TGTGCCACCAGCAGAGTAAGGGGAGTCACAGATACGCAGTATTTT. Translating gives CATSRVRGVTDTQYF.

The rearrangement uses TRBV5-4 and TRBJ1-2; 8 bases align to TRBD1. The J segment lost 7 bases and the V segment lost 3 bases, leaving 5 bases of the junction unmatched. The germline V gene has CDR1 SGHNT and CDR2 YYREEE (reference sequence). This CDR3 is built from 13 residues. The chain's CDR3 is CASSSGQDSGYTF. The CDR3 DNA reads TGTGCCAGCAGCTCGGGACAGGACTCTGGCTACACCTTC.

CDR3 protein: CASSLERGSGANVLTF. The CDR3 bases are TGTGCCAGCAGCTTAGAAAGGGGATCTGGGGCCAACGTCCTGACTTTC. The genes are TRBV7-8 and TRBJ2-6; possible D gene TRBD1, 5 bases. The germline V gene encodes CDR1 SGHVS and CDR2 FQNEAQ. The CDR3 spans 16 residues. The V gene lost 1 base and the J gene lost 1 base, with 8 bases spanning the gap.

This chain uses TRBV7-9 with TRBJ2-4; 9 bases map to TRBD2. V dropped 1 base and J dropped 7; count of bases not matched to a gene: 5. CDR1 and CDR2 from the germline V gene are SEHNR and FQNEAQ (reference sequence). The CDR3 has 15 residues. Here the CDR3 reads CASSLGAGGANIQYF. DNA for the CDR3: TGTGCCAGCAGCTTAGGAGCGGGGGGCGCGAACATTCAGTACTTC.

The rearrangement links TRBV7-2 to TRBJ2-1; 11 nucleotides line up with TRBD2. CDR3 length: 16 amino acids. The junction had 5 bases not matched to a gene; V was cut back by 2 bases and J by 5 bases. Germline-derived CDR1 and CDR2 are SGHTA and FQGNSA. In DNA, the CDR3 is TGTGCCAGCAGCTTAAATCTAGCGGGGGGCGACAATGAGCAGTTCTTC. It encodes CASSLNLAGGDNEQFF.

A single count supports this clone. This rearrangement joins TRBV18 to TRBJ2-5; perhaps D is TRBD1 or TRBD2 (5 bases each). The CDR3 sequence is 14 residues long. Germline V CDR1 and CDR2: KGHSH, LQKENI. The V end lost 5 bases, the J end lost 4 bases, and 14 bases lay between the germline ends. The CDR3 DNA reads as TGTGCCAGCTCAGCCGGGACGGAAATAGAGACCCAGTACTTC. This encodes CASSAGTEIETQYF.

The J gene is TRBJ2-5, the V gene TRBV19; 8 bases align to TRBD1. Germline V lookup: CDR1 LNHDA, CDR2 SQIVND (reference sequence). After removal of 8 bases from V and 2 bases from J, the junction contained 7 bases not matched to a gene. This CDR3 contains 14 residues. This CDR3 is CASGPGQAQETQYF. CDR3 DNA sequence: TGTGCCAGTGGGCCGGGACAGGCACAAGAGACCCAGTACTTC.

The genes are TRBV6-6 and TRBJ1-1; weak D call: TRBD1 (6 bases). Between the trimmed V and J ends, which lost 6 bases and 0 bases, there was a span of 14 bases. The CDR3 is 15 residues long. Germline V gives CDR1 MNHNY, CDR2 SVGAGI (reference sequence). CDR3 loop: CASRPRTDMNTEAFF. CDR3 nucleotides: TGTGCCAGCAGACCGAGGACAGACATGAACACTGAAGCTTTCTTT.

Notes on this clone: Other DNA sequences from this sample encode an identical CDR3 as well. The DNA for the CDR3 is TGTGCCAGCAGCTTAGGGACGCCCGATAACTATGGCTACACCTTC. Its protein is CASSLGTPDNYGYTF. This chain joins TRBV7-8 and TRBJ1-2; D uncertain. V lost 1 base, J lost 1 base, and 10 bases lay in between. This CDR3 contains 15 residues. Germline CDR1 reads SGHVS; CDR2 reads FQNEAQ.

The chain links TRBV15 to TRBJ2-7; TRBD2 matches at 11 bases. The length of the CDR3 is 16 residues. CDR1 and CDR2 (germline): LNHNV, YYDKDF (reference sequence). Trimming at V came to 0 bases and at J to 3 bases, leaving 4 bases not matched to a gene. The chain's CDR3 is CATSRDLGTSGYEQYF. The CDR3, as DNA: TGTGCCACCAGCAGAGATTTGGGGACTAGCGGCTACGAGCAGTACTTC.

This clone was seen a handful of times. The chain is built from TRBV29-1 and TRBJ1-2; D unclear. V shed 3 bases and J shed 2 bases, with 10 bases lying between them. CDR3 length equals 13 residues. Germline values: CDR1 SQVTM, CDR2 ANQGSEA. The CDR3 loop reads CSVDSGWNYGYTF. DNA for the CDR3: TGCAGCGTTGATTCAGGTTGGAACTATGGCTACACCTTC.